This entry lists 16 T cell receptor beta chains sequenced from one sample in a study of cytomegalovirus exposure and HLA in healthy donors. PCR employed 60 Vbeta and 13 Jbeta primers. TCRdb's copy holds only in-frame clones and misses some; the assay was immunoSEQ multiplex PCR. Of about 160,000 clones listed, 80% are singletons. Material for sequencing was PBMCs. The receptors come from a woman between 50 and 59 years old in good health and CMV-seropositive.

This chain links TRBV19 with TRBJ2-2; TRBD1 aligns across 7 bases. CDR1 LNHDA and CDR2 SQIVND come from the germline V gene (reference sequence). The CDR3 covers 13 residues. With V trimmed by 6 bases and J by 5 bases, 3 bases remained unmatched. CDR3 residues: CASSPTGTGELFF. The CDR3 DNA follows: TGTGCCAGTAGCCCGACAGGGACCGGGGAGCTGTTTTTT.

The CDR3 protein is CASSQDIGLSGNTIYF. CDR3 bases: TGCGCCAGCAGCCAAGATATTGGGCTCTCTGGAAACACCATATATTTT. The V call is TRBV4-3, the J call TRBJ1-3; D call uncertain. There are 16 residues in the CDR3. The V end was cut by 0 bases, the J end by 0 bases, with 9 bases between. CDR1 and CDR2 from the germline V gene are LGHNA and YSLEER.

This clone was picked up one time. At one of its ends the junction is not consistent with the germline gene, which may arise from a read error. The chain couples TRBV7-9 to TRBJ1-1; 8 bases agree with TRBD1. The V gene's germline CDR1 is SEHNR and CDR2 FQNEAQ (reference sequence). The CDR3 totals 14 residues. Here the CDR3 DNA reads TGTTCCAGCACCTCAGGGGGCGGGGGAACTGAAGCTTTCTTT. Amino acids: CSSTSGGGGTEAFF.

The chain employs TRBV15 and TRBJ2-1; 8 bases line up with TRBD2. Germline trimming cut 1 base from V and 3 bases from J; bases unmatched to any gene: 5. Germline CDR1 and CDR2: LNHNV and YYDKDF (reference sequence). The CDR3 spans 16 residues. The CDR3 DNA sequence: TGTGCCACCAGCAGAGGGCTAGCGGGCCTCTACAATGAGCAGTTCTTC. It translates to CATSRGLAGLYNEQFF. Combining the CDR3 with reference TRBV15 and TRBJ2-1 gives the whole variable domain DAMVIQNPRYQVTQFGKPVTLSCSQTLNHNVMYWYQQKSSQAPKLLFHYYDKDFNNEADTPDNFQSRRPNTSFCFLDIRSPGLGDTAMYLCATSRGLAGLYNEQFFGPGTRLTVL.

Comments on this clone: The sample contains more than one DNA sequence encoding this CDR3. This chain connects TRBV28 to TRBJ1-1, with D unclear. Deletions cut 4 bases from V and 4 bases from J, with 10 bases between. The CDR3 length is 13 residues. Germline CDR1 is MDHEN and CDR2 is SYDVKM. The CDR3 DNA follows: TGTGCCAGCAGTTCGGGTTGGCGCACTGAAGCTTTCTTT. It specifies CASSSGWRTEAFF.

The J gene is TRBJ2-7, the V gene TRBV7-2; 8 positions match TRBD2. The CDR3 length is 15 residues. After removal of 3 bases from V and 2 bases from J, the junction contained 6 bases not matched to a gene. Germline loops: CDR1 SGHTA, CDR2 FQGNSA. CDR3 nucleotide sequence: TGTGCCAGCAGCTTCACTAGCGGCCGCGCCTACGAGCAGTACTTC. Protein product: CASSFTSGRAYEQYF.

This clone was counted a few times. The chain combines TRBV29-1 with TRBJ2-7, with 9 bases lining up with TRBD1. This CDR3 is 12 amino acids long. The germline CDR1 and CDR2 sequences are SQVTM and ANQGSEA. V shed 7 bases and J 3 bases; nucleotides not matched to a gene: 4. The CDR3 reads CSGLTGGYEQYF. For the CDR3, the DNA is TGCAGCGGCCTGACAGGGGGCTACGAGCAGTACTTC.

The sample holds one count of this clone. The chain couples TRBV2 to TRBJ2-1; TRBD2 matches at 10 bases. Germline V gives CDR1 SNHLY, CDR2 FYNNEI. The trim removed 5 bases at V and 12 bases at J, leaving 13 bases unmatched. The CDR3 length is 15 residues. In nucleotides, the CDR3 is TGTGCCAGCAGTCCATTCGCTAGCGGGAGCGTAGGGCAGTTCTTC. This translates into CASSPFASGSVGQFF.

J is TRBJ1-6 and V is TRBV27; 10 bases align to TRBD1. The CDR3 covers 15 residues. Losses at the gene ends were 5 bases for V and 10 bases for J; bases not matched to a gene: 8. Germline values: CDR1 MNHEY, CDR2 SMNVEV (reference sequence). CDR3 bases: TGTGCCAGCAGTGTAAGACAGGGGGCGCGATCACCCCTCCACTTT. It yields the protein CASSVRQGARSPLHF.

The chain is built from TRBV7-3 and TRBJ2-5; D is possibly TRBD1 (6 bases). V lost 0 bases to trimming and J lost 7 bases, with 9 bases between them. CDR3 length equals 13 residues. Germline V gene data show CDR1 as SGHTA and CDR2 as FQGTGA. The CDR3: CASSLTGGGTQYF. The CDR3 DNA sequence: TGTGCCAGCAGCTTAACAGGGGGTGGGACCCAGTACTTC.

V is TRBV5-1 and J is TRBJ2-7; D possibly corresponds to TRBD2 (5 bases). The length of the CDR3 is 15 residues. CDR1 and CDR2 (germline): SGHRS, YFSETQ. V was cut by 2 bases and J by 3 bases, with 15 bases left in between. The CDR3 here is CASSFKKLVSYEQYF. Here the CDR3 DNA reads TGCGCCAGCAGCTTTAAAAAACTAGTCAGCTACGAGCAGTACTTC.

The V call is TRBV11-1, the J call TRBJ1-2; TRBD1 agrees at 8 bases. The CDR3 consists of 16 residues. The germline CDR1 and CDR2 sequences are SGHAT and FQDESV (reference sequence). The junction had 13 bases not matched to a gene; V was cut back by 6 bases and J by 4 bases. Here the CDR3 reads CASSPPGTGSPYGYTF. The CDR3 DNA reads TGTGCCAGCAGTCCCCCGGGGACAGGAAGCCCCTATGGCTACACCTTC.

This chain uses TRBV14 with TRBJ1-2; the D gene is possibly TRBD1 (6 bases). This CDR3 spans 18 amino acids. Trimming took off 0 bases at V and 3 bases at J, with 20 bases between the two ends. Germline V gene data show CDR1 as SGHDN and CDR2 as FVKESK. The CDR3 sequence: CASSQEYPGPRTDYGYTF. The CDR3 region has the DNA TGTGCCAGCAGCCAAGAATACCCCGGGCCCAGGACAGACTATGGCTACACCTTC.

In its sample, this clone was seen once. This chain joins TRBV19 and TRBJ2-1; 7 positions agree with TRBD2. Germline V gene lookup returns CDR1 LNHDA and CDR2 SQIVND (reference sequence). The CDR3 sequence is 15 residues long. Losses at the gene ends were 4 bases for V and 4 bases for J; bases not matched to a gene: 7. CDR3 in amino acids: CASSKTGGPYNEQFF. The DNA of the CDR3 is TGTGCCAGTAGTAAAACGGGGGGTCCATACAATGAGCAGTTCTTC.

CDR3 nucleotides: TGTGCCAGCAGTTACTCCCCAGAGCGGAACTACGAGCAGTACTTC. It yields the protein CASSYSPERNYEQYF. This sequence joins TRBV6-6 and TRBJ2-7; D perhaps matches TRBD2 (5 bases). The V and J ends lost 0 bases and 3 bases respectively, with 12 bases between them. This CDR3 has 15 amino acids. Looked up from germline, CDR1 is MNHNY and CDR2 is SVGAGI (reference sequence).

The chain joins TRBV28 to TRBJ2-7, with a possible D match to TRBD1 (5 bases). The length of the CDR3 is 14 residues. Germline loops: CDR1 MDHEN, CDR2 SYDVKM. Trimming shortened V by 4 bases and J by 5 bases, and 15 bases separated the two germline ends. CDR3 amino acids: CASSSAGKKDEQYF. CDR3 nucleotides: TGTGCCAGCAGTTCGGCAGGGAAGAAGGACGAGCAGTACTTC.